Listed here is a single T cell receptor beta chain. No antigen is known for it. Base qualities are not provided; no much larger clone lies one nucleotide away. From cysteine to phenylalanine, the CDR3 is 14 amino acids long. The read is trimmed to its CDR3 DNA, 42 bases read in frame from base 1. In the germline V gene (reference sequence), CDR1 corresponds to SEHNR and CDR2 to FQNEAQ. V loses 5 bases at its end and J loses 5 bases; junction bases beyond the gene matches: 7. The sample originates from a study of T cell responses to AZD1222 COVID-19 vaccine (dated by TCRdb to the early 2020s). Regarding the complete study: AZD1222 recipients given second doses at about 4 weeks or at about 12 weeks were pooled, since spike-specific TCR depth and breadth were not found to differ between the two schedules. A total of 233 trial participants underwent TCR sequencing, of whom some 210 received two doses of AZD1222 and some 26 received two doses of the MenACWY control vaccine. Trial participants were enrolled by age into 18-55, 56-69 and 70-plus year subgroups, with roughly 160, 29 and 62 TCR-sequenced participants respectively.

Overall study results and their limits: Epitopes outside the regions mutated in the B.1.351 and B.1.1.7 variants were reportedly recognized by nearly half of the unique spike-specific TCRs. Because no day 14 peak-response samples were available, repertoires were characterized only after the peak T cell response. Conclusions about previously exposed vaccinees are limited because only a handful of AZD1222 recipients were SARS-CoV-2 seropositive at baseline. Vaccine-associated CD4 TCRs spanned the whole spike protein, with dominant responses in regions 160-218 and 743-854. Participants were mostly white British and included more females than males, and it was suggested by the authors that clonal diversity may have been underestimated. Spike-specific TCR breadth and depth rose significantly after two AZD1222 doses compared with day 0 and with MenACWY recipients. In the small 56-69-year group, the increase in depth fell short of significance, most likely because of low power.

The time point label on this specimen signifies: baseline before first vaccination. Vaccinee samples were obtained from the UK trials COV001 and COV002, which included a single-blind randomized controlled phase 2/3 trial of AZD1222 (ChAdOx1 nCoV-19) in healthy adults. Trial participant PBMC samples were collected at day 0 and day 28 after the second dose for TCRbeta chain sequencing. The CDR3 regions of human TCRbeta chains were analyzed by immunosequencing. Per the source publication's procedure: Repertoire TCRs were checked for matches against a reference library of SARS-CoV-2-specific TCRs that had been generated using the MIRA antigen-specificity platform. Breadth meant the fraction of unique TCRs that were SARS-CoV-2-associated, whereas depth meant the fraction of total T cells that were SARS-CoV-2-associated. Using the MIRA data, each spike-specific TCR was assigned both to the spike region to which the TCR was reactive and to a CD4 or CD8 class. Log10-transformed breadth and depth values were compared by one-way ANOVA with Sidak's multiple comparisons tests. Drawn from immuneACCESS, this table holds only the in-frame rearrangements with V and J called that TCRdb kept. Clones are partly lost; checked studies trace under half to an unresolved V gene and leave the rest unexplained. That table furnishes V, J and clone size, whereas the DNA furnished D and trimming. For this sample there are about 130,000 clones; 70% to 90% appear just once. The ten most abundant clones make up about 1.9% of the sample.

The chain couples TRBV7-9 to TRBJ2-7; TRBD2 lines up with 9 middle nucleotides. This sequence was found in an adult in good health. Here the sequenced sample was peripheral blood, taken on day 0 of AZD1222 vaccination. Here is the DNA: TGTGCCAGCAGCGTTAGCGGGAGTGGGGACGAGCAGTACTTC. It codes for CASSVSGSGDEQYF.